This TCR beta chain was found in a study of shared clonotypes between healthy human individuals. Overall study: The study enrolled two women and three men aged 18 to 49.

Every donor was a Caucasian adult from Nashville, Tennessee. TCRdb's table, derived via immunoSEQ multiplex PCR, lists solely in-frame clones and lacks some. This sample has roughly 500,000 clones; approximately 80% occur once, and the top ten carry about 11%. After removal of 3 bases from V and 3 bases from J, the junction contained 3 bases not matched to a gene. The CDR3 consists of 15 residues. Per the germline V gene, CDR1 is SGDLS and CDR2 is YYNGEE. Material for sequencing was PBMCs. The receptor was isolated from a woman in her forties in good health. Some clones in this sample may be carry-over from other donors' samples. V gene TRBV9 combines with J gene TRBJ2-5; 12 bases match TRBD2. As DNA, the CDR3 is TGTGCCAGCAGCGCCTCTAGCGGGAGGGAAGAGACCCAGTACTTC. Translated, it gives CASSASSGREETQYF.